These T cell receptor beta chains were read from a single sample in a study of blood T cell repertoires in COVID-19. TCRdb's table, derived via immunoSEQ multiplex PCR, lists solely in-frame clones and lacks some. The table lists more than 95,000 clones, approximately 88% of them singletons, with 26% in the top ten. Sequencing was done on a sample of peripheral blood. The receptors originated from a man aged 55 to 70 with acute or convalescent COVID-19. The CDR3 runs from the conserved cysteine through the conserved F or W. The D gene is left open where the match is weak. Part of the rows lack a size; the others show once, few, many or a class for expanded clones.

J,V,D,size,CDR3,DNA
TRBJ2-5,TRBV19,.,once,CASSIGSGEEETQYF,TGTGCCAGTAGTATTGGGTCGGGAGAGGAAGAGACCCAGTACTTC
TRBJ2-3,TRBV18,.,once,CASSPGTTSTDTQYF,TGTGCCAGCTCACCAGGGACAACTAGCACAGATACGCAGTATTTT
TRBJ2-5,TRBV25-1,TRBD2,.,CASNREGRGETQYF,TGTGCCAGCAACCGGGAGGGCCGGGGAGAGACCCAGTACTTC
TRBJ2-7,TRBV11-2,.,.,CASSLDPGNSYEQYF,TGTGCCAGCAGCTTAGATCCGGGGAATTCCTACGAGCAGTACTTC
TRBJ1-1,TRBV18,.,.,CASTRDKDEAFF,TGTGCCAGCACCCGGGACAAAGATGAAGCTTTCTTT
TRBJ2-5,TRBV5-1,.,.,CASSLEFPGGGEETQYF,TGCGCCAGCAGCTTGGAGTTCCCGGGAGGGGGCGAAGAGACCCAGTACTTC
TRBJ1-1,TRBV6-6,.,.,CASSTTTGYTEAFF,TGTGCCAGCAGTACAACGACAGGCTACACTGAAGCTTTCTTT
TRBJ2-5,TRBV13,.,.,CASSQSNWAGIGPQETQYF,TGTGCCAGCAGCCAATCTAACTGGGCGGGAATTGGACCTCAAGAGACCCAGTACTTC
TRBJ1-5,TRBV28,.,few,CASSFREGSQPQHF,TGTGCCAGCAGTTTTCGGGAGGGAAGTCAGCCCCAGCATTTT
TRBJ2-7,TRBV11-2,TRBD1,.,CASSLGGQPYEQYF,TGTGCCAGCAGCTTAGGGGGACAGCCCTACGAGCAGTACTTC
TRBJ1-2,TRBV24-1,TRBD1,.,CATSETHGQGASGYTF,TGTGCCACCAGTGAGACCCACGGACAGGGGGCGTCTGGCTACACCTTC
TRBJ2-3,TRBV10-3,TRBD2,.,CATALAGDSTDTQYF,TGTGCCACCGCACTAGCGGGAGATTCCACAGATACGCAGTATTTT
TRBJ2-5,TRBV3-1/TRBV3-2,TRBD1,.,CASSSQGAETQYF,TGTGCCAGCAGCTCACAGGGGGCTGAGACCCAGTACTTC
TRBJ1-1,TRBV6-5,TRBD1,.,CASSNRDSSTEAFF,TGTGCCAGCAGTAACCGGGACAGCAGCACTGAAGCTTTCTTT
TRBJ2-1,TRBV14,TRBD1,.,CASSQTGISYNEQFF,TGTGCCAGCAGCCAGACAGGGATCAGTTACAATGAGCAGTTCTTC
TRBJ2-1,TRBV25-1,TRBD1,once,CASSELTQGIEQFF,TGTGCCAGCAGTGAACTTACACAGGGGATTGAGCAGTTCTTC
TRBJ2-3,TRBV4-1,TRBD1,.,CASSQDVGQGLDTQYF,TGCGCCAGCAGCCAAGATGTAGGACAGGGGTTGGATACGCAGTATTTT
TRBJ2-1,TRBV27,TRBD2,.,CASTFNGLGSYNEQFF,TGTGCCAGCACTTTTAACGGACTAGGGTCCTACAATGAGCAGTTCTTC
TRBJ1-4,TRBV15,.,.,CATSWFSRDTLFF,TGTGCCACCAGCTGGTTTTCCCGGGACACACTGTTTTTT
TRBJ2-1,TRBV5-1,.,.,CASSLNYAYNEQFF,TGCGCCAGCAGCTTAAACTACGCCTACAATGAGCAGTTCTTC
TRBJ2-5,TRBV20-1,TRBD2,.,CSASPGGGVVETQYF,TGCAGTGCTAGTCCGGGAGGGGGGGTTGTAGAGACCCAGTACTTC
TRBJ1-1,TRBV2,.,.,CASSQQGNTEAFF,TGTGCCAGCAGCCAACAGGGGAACACTGAAGCTTTCTTT
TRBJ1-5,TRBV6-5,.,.,CASSRSGQLNQPQHF,TGTGCCAGCAGTCGTTCCGGACAGCTCAATCAGCCCCAGCATTTT
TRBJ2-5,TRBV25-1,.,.,CASSDQDGQETQYF,TGTGCCAGCAGTGATCAGGATGGCCAAGAGACCCAGTACTTC
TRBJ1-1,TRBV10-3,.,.,CAISPSGRNTEAFF,TGTGCCATCAGCCCATCAGGGCGCAACACTGAAGCTTTCTTT
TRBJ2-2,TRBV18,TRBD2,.,CASSPALAGNTGELFF,TGTGCCAGCTCACCAGCACTAGCGGGGAACACCGGGGAGCTGTTTTTT
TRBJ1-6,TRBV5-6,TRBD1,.,CASSSGQGSYNSPLHF,TGTGCCAGCAGCTCGGGACAGGGGTCCTATAATTCACCCCTCCACTTT
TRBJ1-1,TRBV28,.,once,CASSPARGAKNTEAFF,TGTGCCAGCAGCCCGGCCCGGGGGGCGAAGAACACTGAAGCTTTCTTT